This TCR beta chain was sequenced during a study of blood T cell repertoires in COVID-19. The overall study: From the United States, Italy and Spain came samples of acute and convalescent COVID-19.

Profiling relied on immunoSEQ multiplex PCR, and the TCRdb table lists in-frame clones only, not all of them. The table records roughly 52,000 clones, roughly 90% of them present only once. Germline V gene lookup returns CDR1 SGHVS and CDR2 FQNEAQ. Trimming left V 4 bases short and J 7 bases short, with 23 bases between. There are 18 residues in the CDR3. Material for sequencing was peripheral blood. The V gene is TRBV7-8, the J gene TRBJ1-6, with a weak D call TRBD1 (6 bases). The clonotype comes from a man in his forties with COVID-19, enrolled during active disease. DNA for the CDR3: TGTGCCAGCAGCTCCCAGAGGACAGTGTTTAGGGAGAATTCACCCCTCCACTTT. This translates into CASSSQRTVFRENSPLHF. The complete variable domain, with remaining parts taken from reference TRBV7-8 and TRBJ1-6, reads GAGVSQSPRYKVAKRGQDVALRCDPISGHVSLFWYQQALGQGPEFLTYFQNEAQLDKSGLPSDRFFAERPEGSVSTLKIQRTQQEDSAVYLCASSSQRTVFRENSPLHFGNGTRLTVT.